This TCR beta chain originates from a study of cytomegalovirus exposure and HLA in healthy donors. Points from the study as a whole: In a later analysis, across HLA loci, associated TCR counts were highest for DRB1, lowest for HLA-C. From TCR beta sequences, most subjects' HLA-A and HLA-B alleles were reportedly predicted accurately. Earlier analysis looked at TCR beta V segments, and most were productive about 87% or about 30% of the time.

Germline-derived CDR1 and CDR2 are SGHTS and YDEGEE. The CDR3 covers 11 residues. V gave up 1 base and J gave up 5 bases, with 3 bases separating them. Of note for this clone: Its antigen remains unknown.

PCR used 60 Vbeta primers and 13 Jbeta primers. In the source study's methods: Later, roughly 77 million unique TCR beta chains were counted in an analysis, and roughly 11 million of them were shared. Generated by immunoSEQ multiplex PCR, the TCRdb table keeps only in-frame clones and is missing some. V and J calls and clone size are those listed in that table; D and trimming were worked out from the DNA. The sample lists about 190,000 clones, 81% occurring once. The chain couples TRBV5-8 to TRBJ1-1; D gene ambiguous. The receptor was derived from a man aged 50 to 59 in good health and CMV-seronegative. The specimen sequenced was PBMCs. For the CDR3, the DNA is TGTGCCAGCAGCTTGACAACTGAAGCTTTCTTT. It specifies CASSLTTEAFF.